Each of the 32 T cell receptor beta chains below was sequenced from the same sample in a study of technical replicates of blood from a few donors. The table came from immunoSEQ multiplex PCR; TCRdb's copy has only in-frame clones and leaves some out. Among 91,000 or so clones listed, about 94% were seen once. Input material: T cells isolated from PBMCs. The receptors derive from a human donor in good health.

The rearrangement uses TRBV27 and TRBJ2-7, with 9 bases fitting TRBD2. The junction had 5 bases not matched to a gene; V was cut back by 2 bases and J by 3 bases. The CDR3 totals 15 residues. Germline lookup yields CDR1 MNHEY and CDR2 SMNVEV (reference sequence). The CDR3 nucleotides read TGTGCCAGCAGTTTAGTTGGCGGGAGGGACTACGAGCAGTACTTC. Protein sequence: CASSLVGGRDYEQYF.

V is TRBV7-3 and J is TRBJ2-3; 7 nucleotides match TRBD2. In germline, CDR1 is SGHTA, CDR2 FQGTGA. The trim removed 2 bases at V and 4 bases at J, leaving 6 bases unmatched. The CDR3 runs 15 residues. The CDR3 DNA sequence: TGTGCCAGCAGCTTAGTGGGAGGGCCAGCAGATACGCAGTATTTT. Residues: CASSLVGGPADTQYF. The entire variable domain, with the rest obtained from reference TRBV7-3 and TRBJ2-3, is as follows: GAGVSQTPSNKVTEKGKYVELRCDPISGHTALYWYRQSLGQGPEFLIYFQGTGAADDSGLPNDRFFAVRPEGSVSTLKIQRTERGDSAVYLCASSLVGGPADTQYFGPGTRLTVL.

V usage is TRBV9 and J usage is TRBJ1-1, with TRBD1 matching 7 bases. The CDR3 has 12 amino acids. The V gene's germline CDR1 is SGDLS and CDR2 YYNGEE. With 4 bases clipped from V and 8 bases from J, the junction kept 5 bases outside the gene matches. CDR3 loop: CASSPMDREAFF. CDR3 sequence (DNA): TGTGCCAGCAGCCCAATGGACAGGGAAGCTTTCTTT.

The chain combines TRBV29-1 with TRBJ1-1, with a weak D call TRBD1 (6 bases). The germline CDR1 and CDR2 sequences are SQVTM and ANQGSEA. This CDR3 is 13 amino acids long. With 7 bases removed from V and 2 bases from J, the gap between germline ends came to 14 bases. DNA for the CDR3: TGCAGCGCGACCTCGACAGGAAACACTGAAGCTTTCTTT. It encodes CSATSTGNTEAFF.

The gene calls are TRBV5-5 and TRBJ2-2; 8 nucleotides align to TRBD1. The CDR3 length is 15 residues. The V segment lost 4 bases and the J segment 7 bases; nucleotides outside the gene matches: 9. Germline CDR1 is SGHKS and CDR2 is YYEKEE (reference sequence). CDR3 amino acids: CASSSGQGKSGELFF. The CDR3 coding sequence is TGTGCCAGCAGCAGCGGACAGGGCAAGAGCGGGGAGCTGTTTTTT.

V and J are TRBV5-5 and TRBJ1-3; no clear D gene. Trimming removed 4 bases from V and 9 bases from J, with 17 bases in between. The CDR3 extends over 14 amino acids. Germline lookup yields CDR1 SGHKS and CDR2 YYEKEE (reference sequence). In nucleotides, the CDR3 is TGTGCCAGCAGCGACGGAGGAGGGTCCGGCACCATATATTTT. Translated: CASSDGGGSGTIYF.

This chain uses TRBV19 with TRBJ2-2; no clear D. This CDR3 contains 13 residues. Germline loops: CDR1 LNHDA, CDR2 SQIVND (reference sequence). V lost 3 bases and J lost 6, with 8 bases in between. The CDR3 DNA follows: TGTGCCAGTAGTATGAACACCCCCGGGGAGCTGTTTTTT. Its translation is CASSMNTPGELFF. Looking up the rest from reference TRBV19 and TRBJ2-2 gives the full variable domain: DGGITQSPKYLFRKEGQNVTLSCEQNLNHDAMYWYRQDPGQGLRLIYYSQIVNDFQKGDIAEGYSVSREKKESFPLTVTSAQKNPTAFYLCASSMNTPGELFFGEGSRLTVL.

The gene calls are TRBV13 and TRBJ1-2; no reliable D call. Germline CDR1 PRHDT, CDR2 FYEKMQ (reference sequence). V lost 3 bases and J lost 4, with 18 bases in between. CDR3 length: 16 residues. CDR3 region: CASSFRSTLTGYGYTF. The CDR3 nucleotides are TGTGCCAGCAGCTTCCGGTCGACCCTTACGGGCTATGGCTACACCTTC. The entire variable domain, with the rest obtained from reference TRBV13 and TRBJ1-2, is as follows: AAGVIQSPRHLIKEKRETATLKCYPIPRHDTVYWYQQGPGQDPQFLISFYEKMQSDKGSIPDRFSAQQFSDYHSELNMSSLELGDSALYFCASSFRSTLTGYGYTFGSGTRLTVV.

The rearrangement joins TRBV28 to TRBJ1-3; no reliable D call. CDR3 length: 14 amino acids. CDR1 is MDHEN, CDR2 SYDVKM, per germline. V gave up 2 bases and J gave up 4 bases, with 9 bases separating them. This CDR3 reads CASSLAYSGNTIYF. CDR3 nucleotide sequence: TGTGCCAGCAGTTTAGCCTATTCAGGAAACACCATATATTTT.

The chain links TRBV6-5 to TRBJ2-1, with TRBD1 as a possible D gene (6 bases). The CDR3 is made up of 15 amino acids. Germline V lookup: CDR1 MNHEY, CDR2 SVGAGI. V was shortened by 2 bases and J by 3 bases, with 11 bases between the two germline ends. The CDR3 spells CASSYTRRGYNEQFF. The CDR3 nucleotides read TGTGCCAGCAGTTACACCCGCAGGGGCTACAATGAGCAGTTCTTC.

The chain has TRBV5-1 and TRBJ2-3, with no clear D. The germline V and J ends were trimmed by 4 bases and 4 bases, with 10 bases remaining between them. CDR1 is SGHRS and CDR2 is YFSETQ in the germline V gene. The CDR3 length is 13 residues. CDR3: CASSLLLSDTQYF. In nucleotides, the CDR3 is TGCGCCAGCAGCCTACTCCTATCAGATACGCAGTATTTT.

V is TRBV9 and J is TRBJ2-7, with a weak D call TRBD2 (5 bases). Germline V gene data show CDR1 as SGDLS and CDR2 as YYNGEE. The CDR3 spans 13 residues. V dropped 0 bases and J dropped 6 bases, with 10 bases sitting between them. The CDR3 sequence: CASSVVGGPEQYF. CDR3 nucleotides: TGTGCCAGCAGCGTAGTTGGAGGACCCGAGCAGTACTTC.

The chain has TRBV5-4 and TRBJ2-1, with D maybe TRBD2 (5 bases). Germline-derived CDR1 and CDR2 are SGHNT and YYREEE (reference sequence). CDR3 size: 12 residues. V shed 2 bases and J shed 7 bases, with 7 bases lying between them. CDR3 loop: CASSFLANEQFF. The DNA of the CDR3 is TGTGCCAGCAGCTTTTTAGCGAATGAGCAGTTCTTC. The full variable domain, rest sourced from reference TRBV5-4 and TRBJ2-1, is ETGVTQSPTHLIKTRGQQVTLRCSSQSGHNTVSWYQQALGQGPQFIFQYYREEENGRGNFPPRFSGLQFPNYSSELNVNALELDDSALYLCASSFLANEQFFGPGTRLTVL.

In its sample, this clone was seen once. The chain joins TRBV30 to TRBJ2-7, with a weak D call TRBD1 (6 bases). The germline V gene has CDR1 GTSNPN and CDR2 SVGIG (reference sequence). V lost 5 bases to trimming and J lost 2 bases, with 22 bases between them. The CDR3 is 16 amino acids. The CDR3 coding sequence is TGTGCCTGGGTCGACGTCAGGGGACGAGAGACCTACGAGCAGTACTTC. This gives the protein CAWVDVRGRETYEQYF.

V is TRBV5-6 and J is TRBJ1-4, with D possibly being TRBD1 (5 bases). Per the germline V gene, CDR1 is SGHDT and CDR2 is YYEEEE. The V and J ends lost 0 bases and 7 bases respectively, with 10 bases between them. This CDR3 is 14 amino acids long. CDR3: CASSLAGGSEKLFF. CDR3 nucleotide sequence: TGTGCCAGCAGCTTGGCCGGGGGGTCTGAAAAACTGTTTTTT.

V usage is TRBV2 and J usage is TRBJ1-4; D is undetermined. Trimming stripped 8 bases from V and 7 bases from J, with 14 bases between. The length of the CDR3 is 13 residues. Per germline, CDR1 SNHLY and CDR2 FYNNEI. The CDR3 protein is CASAGNLGEKLFF. CDR3 sequence (DNA): TGTGCCAGCGCGGGGAACCTGGGTGAAAAACTGTTTTTT.

In DNA, the CDR3 is TGTGCCAGCAGCACCGGACTAGCGGGAGGAACCGGGGAGCTGTTTTTT. This sequence encodes CASSTGLAGGTGELFF. This sequence joins TRBV7-8 and TRBJ2-2; 14 positions agree with TRBD2. Germline assignment: CDR1 SGHVS and CDR2 FQNEAQ. V shed 5 bases and J 5 bases; nucleotides not matched to a gene: 4. The CDR3 contains 16 residues.

This sequence joins TRBV7-2 and TRBJ2-7, with a tentative D call TRBD2 (6 bases). Germline V gene lookup returns CDR1 SGHTA and CDR2 FQGNSA. The V end lost 5 bases, the J end lost 7 bases, and 12 bases lay between the germline ends. This CDR3 contains 12 residues. CDR3 protein: CASSPGLWEQYF. In DNA, the CDR3 is TGTGCCAGCAGCCCGGGACTTTGGGAGCAGTACTTC.

The genes are TRBV29-1 and TRBJ2-7; a weak D match, TRBD1 (6 bases). The CDR3 sequence is 12 residues long. Germline lookup yields CDR1 SQVTM and CDR2 ANQGSEA. The ends were cut back, 5 bases at V and 6 bases at J, with 14 bases in the middle. The DNA of the CDR3 is TGCAGCGTTTCAGGGGTCCGCCTCGAGCAGTACTTC. It encodes CSVSGVRLEQYF.

V and J are TRBV2 and TRBJ1-1; 8 bases are shared with TRBD1. The CDR3 sequence is 13 residues long. Germline V gene lookup returns CDR1 SNHLY and CDR2 FYNNEI. The junction had 3 bases not matched to a gene; V was cut back by 7 bases and J by 2 bases. CDR3 in DNA: TGTGCCAGCACCGGACAGGGAAACACTGAAGCTTTCTTT. This encodes CASTGQGNTEAFF.

The chain has TRBV27 and TRBJ2-3, with D possibly matching TRBD2 (5 bases). Between the trimmed V and J ends, which lost 7 bases and 2 bases, there was a span of 16 bases. The CDR3 totals 15 residues. Germline loops: CDR1 MNHEY, CDR2 SMNVEV (reference sequence). The CDR3 protein is CASTAMGASTDTQYF. The CDR3 region has the DNA TGTGCCAGCACCGCAATGGGAGCTTCCACAGATACGCAGTATTTT.

The chain recombines TRBV6-1 with TRBJ2-5; 8 bases match TRBD1. The ends lost 4 bases at V and 5 bases at J; junction bases unmatched: 3. The CDR3 is made up of 13 amino acids. Germline lookup yields CDR1 MNHNS and CDR2 SASEGT. CDR3 amino acids: CASSGQGRETQYF. The CDR3 DNA is TGTGCCAGCAGTGGACAGGGGCGGGAGACCCAGTACTTC.

V is TRBV5-1 and J is TRBJ2-3, with TRBD2 matching 10 bases. J lost 2 bases, V lost 4 bases, and 10 bases had no gene match. In germline, CDR1 is SGHRS, CDR2 YFSETQ. The CDR3 has 17 amino acids. The CDR3 loop reads CASSKEKAGGYTDTQYF. In nucleotides, the CDR3 is TGCGCCAGCAGCAAGGAGAAAGCGGGAGGGTACACAGATACGCAGTATTTT. Full variable domain (missing parts from reference TRBV5-1 and TRBJ2-3): KAGVTQTPRYLIKTRGQQVTLSCSPISGHRSVSWYQQTPGQGLQFLFEYFSETQRNKGNFPGRFSGRQFSNSRSEMNVSTLELGDSALYLCASSKEKAGGYTDTQYFGPGTRLTVL.

The V gene is TRBV4-1, the J gene TRBJ1-1; no reliable D call. CDR1 MGHRA and CDR2 YSYEKL come from the germline V gene. V gave up 6 bases and J gave up 3 bases, with 8 bases separating them. The CDR3 contains 12 residues. The CDR3 DNA follows: TGCGCCAGCAGATCAACTTACACTGAAGCTTTCTTT. As protein: CASRSTYTEAFF.

V usage is TRBV29-1 and J usage is TRBJ1-1, with D perhaps TRBD1 (5 bases). The CDR3 is made up of 11 amino acids. Deletions cut 3 bases from V and 5 bases from J, with 7 bases between. Germline lookup yields CDR1 SQVTM and CDR2 ANQGSEA. The CDR3 spells CSVEGLTEAFF. CDR3 coding DNA: TGCAGCGTTGAGGGGCTAACTGAAGCTTTCTTT.

The chain is built from TRBV6-5 and TRBJ1-1, with unresolved D. The CDR3 totals 13 residues. Germline values: CDR1 MNHEY, CDR2 SVGAGI. V was trimmed by 2 bases and J by 3 bases, leaving 7 bases between them. CDR3 DNA sequence: TGTGCCAGCAGTTACCGCCGCGACACTGAAGCTTTCTTT. It encodes CASSYRRDTEAFF.

This chain links TRBV19 with TRBJ2-1, with 8 bases aligning to TRBD2. With 3 bases clipped from V and 2 bases from J, the junction kept 3 bases outside the gene matches. CDR3 length: 15 amino acids. Germline CDR1 and CDR2: LNHDA and SQIVND (reference sequence). The CDR3 sequence is CASSIGLAPYNEQFF. In nucleotides, the CDR3 is TGTGCCAGTAGTATTGGACTAGCCCCCTACAATGAGCAGTTCTTC.

V gene TRBV9 combines with J gene TRBJ2-3; a weak D match, TRBD1 (5 bases). This CDR3 comprises 14 residues. CDR1 is SGDLS and CDR2 is YYNGEE in the germline V gene. V was pared by 3 bases and J by 3 bases, with 11 bases between. In DNA form, the CDR3 reads TGTGCCAGCAGCGGTAGGGGTAGTACAGATACGCAGTATTTT. Its translation: CASSGRGSTDTQYF.

The V gene is TRBV7-6, the J gene TRBJ2-2; D not resolved. Germline V CDR1 and CDR2: SGHVS, FNYEAQ. Trimming shortened V by 5 bases and J by 0 bases, and 10 bases separated the two germline ends. There are 15 residues in the CDR3. The CDR3 protein is CASSNSYPNTGELFF. DNA of the CDR3: TGTGCCAGCAGCAACAGTTATCCGAACACCGGGGAGCTGTTTTTT. The variable domain in full, with the rest retrieved from reference TRBV7-6 and TRBJ2-2, is GAGVSQSPRYKVTKRGQDVALRCDPISGHVSLYWYRQALGQGPEFLTYFNYEAQQDKSGLPNDRFSAERPEGSISTLTIQRTEQRDSAMYRCASSNSYPNTGELFFGEGSRLTVL.

The CDR3 sequence: CASSMLGRKHGYTF. The DNA of the CDR3 is TGTGCCAGTAGTATGTTGGGCAGGAAACACGGCTACACCTTC. The chain joins TRBV19 to TRBJ1-2; D call uncertain. This CDR3 spans 14 amino acids. Germline V gives CDR1 LNHDA, CDR2 SQIVND (reference sequence). Trimming left V 3 bases short and J 8 bases short, with 16 bases between.

This rearrangement joins TRBV28 to TRBJ2-2, with 10 bases fitting TRBD1. The CDR3 is 16 amino acids. The germline gives CDR1 MDHEN, CDR2 SYDVKM. V gave up 7 bases and J gave up 4 bases; unmatched junction bases: 9. This CDR3 reads CASIYFRTGGTGELFF. In nucleotides, the CDR3 is TGTGCCAGCATATACTTCCGGACAGGGGGCACCGGGGAGCTGTTTTTT.

This chain connects TRBV29-1 to TRBJ1-3; tentative D call: TRBD1 (5 bases). The CDR3 has 17 residues. Trimming took 4 bases from V and 0 from J, leaving 19 bases between them. Germline V lookup: CDR1 SQVTM, CDR2 ANQGSEA. Here the CDR3 DNA reads TGCAGCGTTGTCCTAACGGGCAGGGCAGTCTCTGGAAACACCATATATTTT. This translates into CSVVLTGRAVSGNTIYF.